The clone carrying this T cell receptor (beta chain) was seen once. The antigen remains unidentified. As for time point: newly diagnosed GD, antithyroid drugs for less than 3 months. The TCR library was made from RNA that had been extracted from PBMCs in TRIzol. Into tubes containing EDTA, approximately 9 milliliters of peripheral blood were drawn. iRepertoire HTBI primers and Arm-PCR of CDR3 regions built TCR beta libraries. TCRdb independently ran MiXCR on the multiplex PCR reads; one entry per CDR3 protein. The sample shows 360,000 or so distinct CDR3 sequences, roughly 10% of them seen only once. V lost 0 bases to trimming and J lost 5 bases, with 7 bases between them. Germline loops: CDR1 MNHEY, CDR2 SVGEGT. CDR3 size: 13 residues. This sample was taken from a study of regulatory T cells in long-lasting Graves disease. Study-wide results and caveats: Newly diagnosed Graves' patients exceeded persistent ones in TCR diversity. There were preferences for TRBV28, TRBJ1-2 and TRBJ2-5 in persistent disease.

These data were also filed under a second study, of T cells in Graves' hyperthyroidism and ophthalmopathy. That work adds: Most expanded thyroid clonotypes above 0.001 recurred in blood.

This chain connects TRBV6-2 or TRBV6-3 to TRBJ1-2; D is ambiguous. The sample was peripheral blood mononuclear cells (PBMCs), taken at new diagnosis, from a patient treated with antithyroid drugs. The TCR was taken from a woman between 18 and 29 years old with Graves disease. The CDR3 sequence is CASSYSGEYGYTF. Here the CDR3 DNA reads TGTGCCAGCAGTTACTCGGGTGAATATGGCTACACCTTC.